The clone carrying this T cell receptor beta chain was detected ten times or more. Antigen specificity is unknown. The data derive from a study of T-cell reconstitution after alpha-beta-depleted transplantation in children. Study results and limitations: Several hundred expanded graft clones reportedly were the source of alpha-beta T cells about two months after transplant.

Preparation of the TCRbeta library involved a method that used unique molecular identifiers. TCRdb used MiXCR to reprocess the PCR reads, holding one entry per CDR3 protein. The top ten clones hold around 7.6% of a sample with some 300,000 distinct CDR3 sequences, 10% of them seen once. The clonotype originates from a boy under two years old with acute myeloid leukemia, due to receive a stem cell transplant. Source: PBMCs, taken before TCRalphabeta/CD19-depleted stem cell transplant.

The CDR3 nucleotides are TGCGCCAGCAGCCAAGATTATTTGGGGGCTCCCCAGTTCTTC. It is translated as CASSQDYLGAPQFF. This rearrangement joins TRBV4-3 to TRBJ2-1; D might be TRBD1 (6 bases). V shed 0 bases and J shed 13 bases, with 16 bases lying between them. The germline V gene has CDR1 LGHNA and CDR2 YSLEER. The CDR3 consists of 14 residues.